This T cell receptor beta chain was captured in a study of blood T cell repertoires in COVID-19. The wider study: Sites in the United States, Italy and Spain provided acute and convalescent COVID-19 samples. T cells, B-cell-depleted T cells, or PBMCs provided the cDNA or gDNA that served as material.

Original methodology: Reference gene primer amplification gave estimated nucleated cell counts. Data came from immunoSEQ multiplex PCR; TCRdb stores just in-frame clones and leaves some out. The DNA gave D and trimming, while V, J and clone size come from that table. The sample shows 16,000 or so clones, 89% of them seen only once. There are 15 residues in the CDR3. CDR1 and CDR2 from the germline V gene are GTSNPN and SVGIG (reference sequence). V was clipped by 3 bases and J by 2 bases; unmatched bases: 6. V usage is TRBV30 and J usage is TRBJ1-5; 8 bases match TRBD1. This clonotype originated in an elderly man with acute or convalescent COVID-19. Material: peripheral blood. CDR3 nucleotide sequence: TGTGCCTGGAGGAATACAGGGGGTGGCAATCAGCCCCAGCATTTT. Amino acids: CAWRNTGGGNQPQHF.